This T cell receptor (beta chain) is from a study of STAT3 mutations in large granular lymphocyte leukemia. Whole-study context: Among longitudinally sequenced T-LGLL patients, roughly half had canonical activating STAT3 mutations detected. General observations from the study: Every T-cell large granular lymphocyte leukemia patient had at least one immunodominant TCR beta clonotype. Persisting codominant clonotypes may have hidden a small pathogenic clone.

As concerns this clone: As yet, its antigen is unknown.

Sequencing used immunoSEQ multiplex PCR; TCRdb keeps in-frame clones, though not all of them. The sample lists about 1,600 clones, approximately 86% occurring once. CDR1 SEHNR and CDR2 FQNEAQ come from the germline V gene (reference sequence). V was cut by 5 bases and J by 3 bases, with 11 bases left in between. The CDR3 has 15 residues. The TCR was taken from a woman between 35 and 50 years old with T-cell large granular lymphocyte leukemia. Some clones in this sample may be carry-over from other donors' samples. This chain connects TRBV7-9 to TRBJ1-6; no reliable D call. The source material was peripheral blood mononuclear cells. The CDR3 sequence: CASSSGVVYNSPLHF. CDR3 nucleotide sequence: TGTGCCAGCAGCAGTGGGGTGGTCTATAATTCACCCCTCCACTTT. The whole variable domain, remainder taken from reference TRBV7-9 and TRBJ1-6, is DTGVSQNPRHKITKRGQNVTFRCDPISEHNRLYWYRQTLGQGPEFLTYFQNEAQLEKSRLLSDRFSAERPKGSFSTLEIQRTEQGDSAMYLCASSSGVVYNSPLHFGNGTRLTVT.